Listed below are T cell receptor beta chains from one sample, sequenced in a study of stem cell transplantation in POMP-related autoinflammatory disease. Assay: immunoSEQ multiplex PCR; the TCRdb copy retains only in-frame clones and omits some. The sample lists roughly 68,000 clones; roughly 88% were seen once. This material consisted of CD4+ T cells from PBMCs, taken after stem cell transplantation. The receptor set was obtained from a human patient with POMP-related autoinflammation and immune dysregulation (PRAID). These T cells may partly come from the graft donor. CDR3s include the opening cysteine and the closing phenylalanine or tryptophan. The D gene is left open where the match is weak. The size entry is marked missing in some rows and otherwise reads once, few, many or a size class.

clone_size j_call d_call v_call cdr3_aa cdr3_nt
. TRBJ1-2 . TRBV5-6 CASSQIGANYGYTF TGTGCCAGCAGCCAAATAGGAGCTAACTATGGCTACACCTTC
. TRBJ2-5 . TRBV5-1 CASSLVGLQETQYF TGCGCCAGCAGCTTGGTCGGGCTTCAAGAGACCCAGTACTTC
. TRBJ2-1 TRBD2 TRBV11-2 CASSQAGVREFF TGTGCCAGCAGCCAGGCGGGGGTTCGAGAGTTCTTC
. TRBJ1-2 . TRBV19 CASSKTGGSNYGYTF TGTGCCAGTAGTAAAACAGGAGGATCTAACTATGGCTACACCTTC
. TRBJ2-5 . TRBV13 CASSSTGRETQYF TGTGCCAGCAGCTCCACAGGGCGAGAGACCCAGTACTTC
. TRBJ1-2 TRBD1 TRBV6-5 CASSRPGTDYGYTF TGTGCCAGCAGCCGACCCGGGACAGACTATGGCTACACCTTC
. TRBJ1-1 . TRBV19 CASSIGGLNTEAFF TGTGCCAGTAGTATCGGGGGGTTGAACACTGAAGCTTTCTTT
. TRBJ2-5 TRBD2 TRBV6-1 CASSEGLAETQYF TGTGCCAGCAGTGAAGGACTAGCGGAGACCCAGTACTTC
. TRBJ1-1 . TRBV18 CASSPTSTEAFF TGTGCCAGCTCACCAACAAGCACTGAAGCTTTCTTT
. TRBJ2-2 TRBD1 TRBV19 CASRDRDRARGGLFF TGTGCCAGTAGGGACCGGGACAGGGCCCGAGGAGGGCTGTTTTTT
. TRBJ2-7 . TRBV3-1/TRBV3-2 CASSQEGQFQYF TGTGCCAGCAGCCAAGAAGGACAATTTCAGTACTTC
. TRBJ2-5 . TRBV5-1 CASRTRDETQYF TGCGCCAGCAGAACCAGGGATGAGACCCAGTACTTC
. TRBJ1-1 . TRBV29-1 CSVAGTSPGNVLRDNTEAFF TGCAGCGTCGCGGGGACATCACCTGGAAATGTCTTGAGGGATAACACTGAAGCTTTCTTT
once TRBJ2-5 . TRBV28 CASSYSGETQYF TGTGCCAGCAGTTACTCCGGGGAGACCCAGTACTTC
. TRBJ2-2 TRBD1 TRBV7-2 CASSDPGTGNTGELFF TGTGCCAGCAGCGACCCCGGGACAGGGAACACCGGGGAGCTGTTTTTT
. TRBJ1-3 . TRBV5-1 CASSLEVGNTIYF TGCGCCAGCAGCTTGGAGGTGGGGAACACCATATATTTT
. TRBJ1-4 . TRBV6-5 CASRPVRVGEKLFF TGTGCCAGCAGACCCGTCAGGGTAGGAGAAAAACTGTTTTTT
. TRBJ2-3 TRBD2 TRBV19 CASSIFASGGASTDTQYF TGTGCCAGTAGTATATTCGCTAGCGGGGGGGCTAGCACAGATACGCAGTATTTT
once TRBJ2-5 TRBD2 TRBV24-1 CATSDAGTSGGFQETQYF TGTGCCACCAGTGACGCCGGGACTAGCGGGGGGTTCCAAGAGACCCAGTACTTC
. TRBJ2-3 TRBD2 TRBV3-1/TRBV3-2 CASSKLAGGPGTDTQYF TGTGCCAGCAGCAAACTAGCGGGAGGGCCTGGGACAGATACGCAGTATTTT
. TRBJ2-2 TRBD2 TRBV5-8 CASSLRGGVNTGELFF TGTGCCAGCAGCCTCCGGGGGGGTGTGAACACCGGGGAGCTGTTTTTT
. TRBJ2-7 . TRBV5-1 CASSLPGGTGVVEQYF TGCGCCAGCAGCTTACCGGGGGGAACAGGGGTGGTCGAGCAGTACTTC
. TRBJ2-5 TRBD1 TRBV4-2 CASSQVGQGLETQYF TGTGCCAGCAGCCAAGTTGGACAGGGGTTAGAGACCCAGTACTTC
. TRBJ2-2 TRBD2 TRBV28 CASSLPGLAGVPGELFF TGTGCCAGCAGTTTACCCGGACTAGCGGGAGTCCCCGGGGAGCTGTTTTTT
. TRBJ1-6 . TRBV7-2 CASSLGPTGTGSPLHF TGTGCCAGCAGCTTAGGCCCTACAGGGACGGGTTCACCCCTCCACTTT
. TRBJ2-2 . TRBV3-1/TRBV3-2 CASSQGSTGNTGELFF TGTGCCAGCAGCCAAGGTAGCACAGGGAACACCGGGGAGCTGTTTTTT
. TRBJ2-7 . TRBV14 CASGAGFYEQYF TGTGCCAGCGGGGCAGGGTTCTACGAGCAGTACTTC
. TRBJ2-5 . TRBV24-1 CATGGLLVGGQETQYF TGTGCCACCGGGGGGCTCCTGGTAGGGGGACAAGAGACCCAGTACTTC
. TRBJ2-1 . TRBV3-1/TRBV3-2 CASSQEASSYNEQFF TGTGCCAGCAGCCAAGAAGCGAGCTCCTACAATGAGCAGTTCTTC
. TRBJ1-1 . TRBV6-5 CASSQGREAFF TGTGCCAGCAGTCAGGGTAGGGAAGCTTTCTTT
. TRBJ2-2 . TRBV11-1 CASTFGETGELFF TGTGCCAGCACCTTCGGTGAAACCGGGGAGCTGTTTTTT
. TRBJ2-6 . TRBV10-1 CASRLTQGFPSGANVLTF TGCGCCAGCAGACTCACTCAGGGTTTTCCCTCTGGGGCCAACGTCCTGACTTTC
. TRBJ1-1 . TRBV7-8 CASSSSRGNTEAFF TGTGCCAGCAGCTCATCGCGGGGTAACACTGAAGCTTTCTTT
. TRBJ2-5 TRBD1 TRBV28 CASSRRTGGFGTQYF TGTGCCAGCTCCCGACGGACAGGGGGGTTCGGGACCCAGTACTTC
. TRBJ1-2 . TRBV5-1 CASSLGYGYTF TGCGCCAGCAGCTTGGGATACGGCTACACCTTC
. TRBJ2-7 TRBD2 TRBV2 CASSDGLAEGEQYF TGTGCCAGCAGTGATGGGCTAGCGGAGGGCGAGCAGTACTTC
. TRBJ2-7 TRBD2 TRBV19 CASSPGTSGRKKQYF TGTGCCAGTAGTCCCGGGACTAGCGGGAGAAAGAAGCAGTACTTC
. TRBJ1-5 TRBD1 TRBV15 CATSLKGIRDSKYSNQPQHF TGTGCCACCAGCCTAAAGGGGATCCGGGACAGCAAGTATAGCAATCAGCCCCAGCATTTT
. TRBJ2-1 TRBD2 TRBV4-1 CASSQVEGLAGGSYNEQFF TGCGCCAGCAGCCAAGTGGAGGGACTAGCGGGGGGCTCCTACAATGAGCAGTTCTTC
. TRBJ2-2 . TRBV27 CASRQGAGWYTGELFF TGTGCCAGCAGACAGGGAGCGGGTTGGTACACCGGGGAGCTGTTTTTT
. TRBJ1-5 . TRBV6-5 CASGYKGQGNQPQHF TGTGCCAGCGGTTATAAGGGGCAGGGCAATCAGCCCCAGCATTTT
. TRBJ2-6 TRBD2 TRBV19 CASRSGRAGANVLTF TGTGCCAGTCGTAGCGGGAGGGCCGGGGCCAACGTCCTGACTTTC
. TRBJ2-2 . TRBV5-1 CASSLQNTGELFF TGCGCCAGCAGCTTGCAGAACACCGGGGAGCTGTTTTTT
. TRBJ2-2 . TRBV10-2 CASSDHGGLNTGELFF TGCGCCAGCAGTGACCACGGAGGACTTAACACCGGGGAGCTGTTTTTT
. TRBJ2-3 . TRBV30 CAWSHQRRRMDTQYF TGTGCCTGGAGCCACCAGCGGCGGAGGATGGATACGCAGTATTTT
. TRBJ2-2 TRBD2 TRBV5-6 CASSLRGRANTGELFF TGTGCCAGCAGCTTGCGTGGGAGGGCGAACACCGGGGAGCTGTTTTTT